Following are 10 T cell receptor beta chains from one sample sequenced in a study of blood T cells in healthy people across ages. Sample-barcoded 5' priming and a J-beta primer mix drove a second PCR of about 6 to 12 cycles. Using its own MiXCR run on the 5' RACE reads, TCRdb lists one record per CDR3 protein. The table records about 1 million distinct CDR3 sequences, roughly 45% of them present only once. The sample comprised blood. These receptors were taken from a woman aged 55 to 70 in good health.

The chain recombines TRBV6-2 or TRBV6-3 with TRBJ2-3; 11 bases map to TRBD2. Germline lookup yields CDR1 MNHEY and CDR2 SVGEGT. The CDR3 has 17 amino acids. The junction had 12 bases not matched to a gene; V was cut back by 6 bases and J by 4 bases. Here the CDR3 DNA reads TGTGCCAGCAGCCGAATGAGGACTAGCGGGCTCCCAGATACGCAGTATTTT. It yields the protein CASSRMRTSGLPDTQYF.

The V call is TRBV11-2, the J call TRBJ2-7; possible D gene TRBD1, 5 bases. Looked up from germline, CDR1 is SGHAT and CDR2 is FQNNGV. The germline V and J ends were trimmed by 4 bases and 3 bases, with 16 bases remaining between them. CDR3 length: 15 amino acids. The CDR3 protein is CASSSALGANYEQYF. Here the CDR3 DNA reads TGTGCCAGCAGCTCAGCTCTAGGGGCCAACTACGAGCAGTACTTC.

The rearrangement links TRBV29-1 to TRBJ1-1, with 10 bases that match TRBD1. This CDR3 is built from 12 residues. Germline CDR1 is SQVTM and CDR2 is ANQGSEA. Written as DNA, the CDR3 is TGCAGGGCCCGGACAGGGGGCACTGAAGCTTTCTTT. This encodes CRARTGGTEAFF.

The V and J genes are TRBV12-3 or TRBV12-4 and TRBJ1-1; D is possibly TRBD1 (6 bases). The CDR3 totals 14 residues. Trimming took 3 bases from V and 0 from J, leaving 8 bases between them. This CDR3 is CASSFGGLNTEAFF. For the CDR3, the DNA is TGTGCCAGCAGTTTTGGGGGCTTGAACACTGAAGCTTTCTTT.

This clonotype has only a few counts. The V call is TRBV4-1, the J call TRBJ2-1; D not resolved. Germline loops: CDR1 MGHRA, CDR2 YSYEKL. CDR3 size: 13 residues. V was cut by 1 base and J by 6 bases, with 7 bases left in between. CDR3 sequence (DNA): TGCGCCAGCAGCCAAGGCCCAGGCAATGAGCAGTTCTTC. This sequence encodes CASSQGPGNEQFF.

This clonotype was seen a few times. The chain's CDR3 is CASSTRPFGGQETQYF. The DNA for the CDR3 is TGTGCCAGCAGTACCCGGCCCTTTGGGGGCCAAGAGACCCAGTACTTC. This chain connects TRBV27 to TRBJ2-5; D may be TRBD1 or TRBD2 (5 bases each). Trimming removed 5 bases at V and 1 base at J, with 17 bases between. The CDR3 spans 16 residues. Germline V lookup: CDR1 MNHEY, CDR2 SMNVEV (reference sequence).

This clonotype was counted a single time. CDR3 sequence: CASSSFRDEQFF. CDR3 coding DNA: TGTGCCAGCAGTTCCTTCCGCGATGAGCAGTTCTTC. The rearrangement links TRBV27 to TRBJ2-1; D is ambiguous. CDR1 is MNHEY and CDR2 is SMNVEV in the germline V gene (reference sequence). Trimming took off 4 bases at V and 8 bases at J, with 9 bases between the two ends. The CDR3 is 12 amino acids.

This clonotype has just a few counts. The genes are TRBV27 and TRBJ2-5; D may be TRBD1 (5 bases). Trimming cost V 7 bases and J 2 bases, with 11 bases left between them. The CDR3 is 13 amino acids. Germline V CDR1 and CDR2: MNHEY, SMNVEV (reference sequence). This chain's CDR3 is CASMGQGQETQYF. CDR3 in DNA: TGTGCCAGCATGGGGCAGGGACAAGAGACCCAGTACTTC.

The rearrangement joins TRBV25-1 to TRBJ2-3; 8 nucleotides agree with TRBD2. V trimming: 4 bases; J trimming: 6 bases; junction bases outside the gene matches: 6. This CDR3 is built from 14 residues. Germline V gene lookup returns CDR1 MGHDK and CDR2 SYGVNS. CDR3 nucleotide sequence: TGTGCCAGCAGTGTCGGGAGGGCGTTCGATACGCAGTATTTT. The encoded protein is CASSVGRAFDTQYF.

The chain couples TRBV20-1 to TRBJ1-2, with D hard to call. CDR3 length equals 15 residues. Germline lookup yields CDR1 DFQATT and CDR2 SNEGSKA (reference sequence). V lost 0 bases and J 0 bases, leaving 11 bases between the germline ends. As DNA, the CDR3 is TGCAGTGCTAGAGATTACAACAGCACTAACTATGGCTACACCTTC. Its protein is CSARDYNSTNYGYTF.